The entry that follows covers one T cell receptor beta chain sequence. Its antigen is unknown. A much bigger clone sits one base away, suggesting this may be a read error. The sample belongs to a study of blood T cells in healthy people across ages. General observations from the study: More naive CD4+ cells and higher diversity marked long-lived donors relative to aged donors.

From germline, CDR1 is SGHTA and CDR2 FQGNSA. V was shortened by 7 bases and J by 14 bases, with 21 bases between the two germline ends. The CDR3 consists of 13 residues. Sample-barcoded 5' priming and a J-beta primer mix drove a second PCR of roughly 7 to 11 cycles. TCRdb redid the calling of the 5' RACE reads with MiXCR, one entry per CDR3 protein. The repertoire holds about 640,000 distinct CDR3 sequences, 25% to 30% seen once, with approximately 15% in the top ten. Donors were systemically healthy Caucasian individuals from Russia aged about 6 to 90 years. The TCR comes from an elderly woman in good health. The chain joins TRBV7-2 to TRBJ2-1; D is unresolved. The sample consisted of blood. This chain's CDR3 is CASNPKGSPAKFF. CDR3 DNA: TGTGCCAGCAACCCAAAGGGCAGCCCGGCGAAGTTCTTC.